This T cell receptor beta chain was sequenced during a study of blood T cells in healthy people across ages. Between the trimmed V and J ends, which lost 4 bases and 5 bases, there was a span of 9 bases. There are 12 residues in the CDR3. Researchers report isolating at least 7 million PBMCs per sample. Total RNA was extracted at no less than 5 micrograms per sample. Alongside a J-beta primer mix, a sample-barcoded 5' primer served in a second PCR lasting about 7 to 12 cycles. TCRdb re-derived calls from the 5' RACE reads in MiXCR, one entry per CDR3 protein. In the table there are 350,000 to 450,000 distinct CDR3 sequences, about 49% of which are singletons.

The TCR comes from a man in his sixties in good health. Sequences were obtained from blood. The genes are TRBV12-3 or TRBV12-4 and TRBJ2-7; TRBD2 might be the D (5 bases). The CDR3 spells CASSWTFNEQYF. The CDR3 DNA reads as TGTGCCAGCAGTTGGACTTTCAACGAGCAGTACTTC.